This T cell receptor beta chain was documented in a study of blood T cells in healthy people across ages. Study-wide context: About one barcoded TCR beta cDNA was captured per two T cells.

Trimming pared 4 bases from V and 7 bases from J, leaving 14 bases between. Per germline, CDR1 SEHNR and CDR2 FQNEAQ (reference sequence). The CDR3 spans 14 residues. Concerning this clonotype itself: Its target is not known.

Study outcomes and limitations: Donors of long life had a larger count of naive CD4+ cells and greater diversity than aged donors.

A J-beta primer mix and a sample-barcoded 5' primer were used in a second PCR of roughly 6 to 12 cycles. No fewer than 3 million CDR3-containing paired-end reads came from each sample. Each CDR3 protein gets one entry after TCRdb re-called the 5' RACE reads with MiXCR. Among about 720,000 distinct CDR3 sequences listed, roughly 25% were seen once. These records were also assigned to another study, of T cells of mothers and their children. According to that study: A second PCR was performed with the M1S primer. This primer added sample barcodes and 2-4 random nucleotides.

Sequencing was done on a sample of blood. The V gene is TRBV7-9, the J gene TRBJ1-5; D not certain. This sequence originates from a boy aged 10-17 years in good health. This chain's CDR3 is CASSYNMGDQPQHF. CDR3 sequence (DNA): TGTGCCAGCAGCTACAACATGGGCGACCAGCCCCAGCATTTT. Complete variable domain (other parts from reference TRBV7-9 and TRBJ1-5): DTGVSQNPRHKITKRGQNVTFRCDPISEHNRLYWYRQTLGQGPEFLTYFQNEAQLEKSRLLSDRFSAERPKGSFSTLEIQRTEQGDSAMYLCASSYNMGDQPQHFGDGTRLSIL.